This T cell receptor beta chain was identified during a study of T cells in Graves' hyperthyroidism and ophthalmopathy. RNA transcripts were the template for amplifying TCR beta CDR3 regions. TCR CDR3 underwent first-round RT-PCR with the HTBI primer set. TCRdb re-called the multiplex PCR reads with MiXCR, one entry per CDR3 protein. The table records some 300,000 distinct CDR3 sequences, about an eighth of them present only once. This clonotype was detected ten times or more. The sequence came from a woman in her thirties or forties with Graves' hyperthyroidism. Sequencing was carried out using blood.

CDR3 sequence: CASSGGDSPGGGELFF. The CDR3 DNA follows: TGTGCCAGCAGTGGGGGGGACTCCCCGGGCGGCGGGGAGCTGTTTTTT. This chain connects TRBV6-1 to TRBJ2-2; D might be TRBD2 (6 bases). There are 16 residues in the CDR3. In germline, CDR1 is MNHNS, CDR2 SASEGT. Between the trimmed V and J ends, which lost 4 bases and 7 bases, there was a span of 19 bases.